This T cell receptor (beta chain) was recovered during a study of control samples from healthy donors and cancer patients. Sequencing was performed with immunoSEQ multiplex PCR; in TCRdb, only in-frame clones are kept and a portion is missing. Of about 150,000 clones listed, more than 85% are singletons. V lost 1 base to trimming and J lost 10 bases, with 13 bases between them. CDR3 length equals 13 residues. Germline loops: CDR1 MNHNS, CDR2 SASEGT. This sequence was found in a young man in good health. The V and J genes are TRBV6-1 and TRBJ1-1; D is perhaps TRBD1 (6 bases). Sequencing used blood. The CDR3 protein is CASSEGTALGAFF. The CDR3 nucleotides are TGTGCCAGCAGTGAAGGGACAGCCTTGGGAGCTTTCTTT.